This record concerns one TCR beta chain sequence. Assay: immunoSEQ multiplex PCR; the TCRdb copy retains only in-frame clones and omits some. The data hold more than 50,000 clones, with 90% to 95% observed a single time. Losses at the gene ends were 3 bases for V and 7 bases for J; bases not matched to a gene: 4. This CDR3 is 15 amino acids long. Per germline, CDR1 SGHTA and CDR2 FQGTGA. This sample was included in a study of OX40 agonist ivuxolimab in advanced cancers. This TCR was sampled from an adult with an advanced solid tumor such as melanoma, head and neck, liver or kidney cancer. This chain connects TRBV7-3 to TRBJ2-1; 12 bases fit TRBD2. This material consisted of CD4+ or CD8+ T cells sorted from blood, taken in a trial of the OX40 agonist ivuxolimab. CDR3 loop: CASSLPGLAGNEQFF. CDR3 in DNA: TGTGCCAGCAGCTTGCCCGGACTAGCGGGGAATGAGCAGTTCTTC.